This T cell receptor beta chain is from a study of early T cells in non-severe SARS-CoV-2 infection. For the study at large: Bulk RNA isolated from unsorted whole blood underwent sequencing; chains were not paired. Regarding the study as a whole: Matching with VDJdb favored anti-spike CD8 responses (missing private and CD4 specificities).

The V gene's germline CDR1 is KGHSH and CDR2 LQKENI. The CDR3 length is 17 residues. With 3 bases removed from V and 0 bases from J, the gap between germline ends came to 16 bases. Ten or more counts support this clonotype. The antigen remains undetermined. Researchers attached unique molecular identifiers to individual cDNA molecules. In TCRdb, the 5' RACE reads were re-called with MiXCR into one record per CDR3 protein. The sample holds about 23,000 distinct CDR3 sequences, approximately 5% seen once. Input material: whole blood. The chain is built from TRBV18 and TRBJ2-3; tentatively, D is TRBD2 (6 bases). This clonotype originated in an adult who was a healthcare worker with PCR-confirmed SARS-CoV-2 infection or an uninfected control (not recorded which). As DNA, the CDR3 is TGTGCCAGCTCACCCTCTCGCGGAGGGGCTAGCACAGATACGCAGTATTTT. This sequence encodes CASSPSRGGASTDTQYF.